This entry is about one TCR beta chain. With V trimmed by 5 bases and J by 4 bases, 9 bases remained unmatched. Germline V gene data show CDR1 as SGHVS and CDR2 as FNYEAQ. CDR3 length: 15 amino acids. Data came from immunoSEQ multiplex PCR; TCRdb stores just in-frame clones and leaves some out. The table includes about 75,000 clones, around nine tenths detected once. These data originate in a study of T cell responses to AZD1222 COVID-19 vaccine. V is TRBV7-6 and J is TRBJ1-2; 8 bases are shared with TRBD1. The TCR was taken from an adult who received the AZD1222 COVID-19 vaccine. The sample consisted of peripheral blood, taken 28 days after the second AZD1222 dose. CDR3 region: CASSQGQGFAYGYTF. CDR3 coding DNA: TGTGCCAGCAGCCAAGGACAGGGTTTCGCCTATGGCTACACCTTC.